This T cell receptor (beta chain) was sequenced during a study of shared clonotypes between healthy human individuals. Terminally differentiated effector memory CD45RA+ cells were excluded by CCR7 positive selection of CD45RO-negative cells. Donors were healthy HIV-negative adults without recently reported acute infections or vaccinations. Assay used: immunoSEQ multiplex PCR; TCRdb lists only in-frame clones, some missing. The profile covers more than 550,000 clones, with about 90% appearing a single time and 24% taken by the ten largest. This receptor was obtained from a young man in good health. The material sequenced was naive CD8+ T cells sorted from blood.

CDR3: CASSEIRGRAPLSTDTQYF. The DNA for the CDR3 is TGTGCCAGCAGTGAAATTCGAGGGAGGGCCCCACTCAGCACAGATACGCAGTATTTT. V and J are TRBV2 and TRBJ2-3, with TRBD2 identical over 7 bases. This CDR3 has 19 residues. CDR1 and CDR2 (germline): SNHLY, FYNNEI. Trimming at V came to 2 bases and at J to 0 bases, leaving 14 bases not matched to a gene.